This T cell receptor beta chain was recorded in a study of T cells in Graves' hyperthyroidism and ophthalmopathy. The wider study: Once the initial diagnosis was made, peripheral blood was obtained before any treatment.

TCR beta CDR3 regions were amplified from RNA. HTBI primers were used for first-round RT-PCR of the TCR CDR3. TCRdb itself ran the multiplex PCR reads through MiXCR, one entry per CDR3 protein. The sample carries roughly 380,000 distinct CDR3 sequences, approximately 15% recorded once. This clonotype was counted ten times or more. Its target is not known. The study left out patients who had uncontrolled infection, other autoimmune disease, pregnancy or lactation. Used for diagnoses were clinical symptoms, serum thyroxine and TRAb, thyroid ultrasound and orbital computed tomography. Study-wide results and limits: Among thyroid clonotypes expanded above 0.001, most also appeared in blood.

Germline values: CDR1 LGHDT, CDR2 YNNKEL (reference sequence). V lost 2 bases, J lost 1 base, and 9 bases lay in between. The CDR3 spans 15 residues. V usage is TRBV3-1 and J usage is TRBJ2-1, with D perhaps being TRBD1 or TRBD2 (7 bases each). The origin of this receptor is a woman between 18 and 29 years old with Graves' hyperthyroidism. Sequencing input: blood. The CDR3 nucleotides are TGTGCCAGCAGCCAACAGGGGGGGTCCTACAATGAGCAGTTCTTC. Protein sequence: CASSQQGGSYNEQFF.